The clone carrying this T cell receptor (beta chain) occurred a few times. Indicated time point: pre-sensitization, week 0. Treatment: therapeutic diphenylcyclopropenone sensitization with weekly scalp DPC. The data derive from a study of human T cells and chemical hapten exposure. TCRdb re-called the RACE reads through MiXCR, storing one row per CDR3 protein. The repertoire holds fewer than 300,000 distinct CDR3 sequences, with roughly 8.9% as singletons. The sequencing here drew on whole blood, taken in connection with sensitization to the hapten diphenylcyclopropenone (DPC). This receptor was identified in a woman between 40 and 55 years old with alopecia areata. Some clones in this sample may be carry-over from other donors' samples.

For the CDR3, the DNA is TGTGCCAGCAGTTTCGGTCAGTTAAGCACTGAAGCTTTCTTT. It is translated as CASSFGQLSTEAFF. The chain carries TRBV27 and TRBJ1-1; D ambiguous. The length of the CDR3 is 14 residues. Germline CDR1 reads MNHEY; CDR2 reads SMNVEV (reference sequence). Trimming took 3 bases from V and 4 from J, leaving 12 bases between them.